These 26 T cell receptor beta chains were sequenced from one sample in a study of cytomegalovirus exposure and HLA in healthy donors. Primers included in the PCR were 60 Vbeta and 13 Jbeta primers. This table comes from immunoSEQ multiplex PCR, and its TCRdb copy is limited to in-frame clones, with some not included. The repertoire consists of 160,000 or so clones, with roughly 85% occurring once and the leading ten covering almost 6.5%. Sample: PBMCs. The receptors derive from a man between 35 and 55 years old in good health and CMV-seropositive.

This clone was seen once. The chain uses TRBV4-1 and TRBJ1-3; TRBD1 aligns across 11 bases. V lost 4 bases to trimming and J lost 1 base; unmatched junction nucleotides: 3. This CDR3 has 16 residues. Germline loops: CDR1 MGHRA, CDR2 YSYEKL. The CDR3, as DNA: TGCGCCAGCAGCCCCGGACAGGGGGCATCTGGAAACACCATATATTTT. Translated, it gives CASSPGQGASGNTIYF.

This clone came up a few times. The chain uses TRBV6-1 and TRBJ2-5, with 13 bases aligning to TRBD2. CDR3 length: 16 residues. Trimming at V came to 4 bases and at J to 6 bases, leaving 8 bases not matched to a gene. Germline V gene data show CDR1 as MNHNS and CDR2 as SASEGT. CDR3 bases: TGTGCCAGCAGTGTTGGGGGGACTAGCGGGACGAAGACCCAGTACTTC. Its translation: CASSVGGTSGTKTQYF.

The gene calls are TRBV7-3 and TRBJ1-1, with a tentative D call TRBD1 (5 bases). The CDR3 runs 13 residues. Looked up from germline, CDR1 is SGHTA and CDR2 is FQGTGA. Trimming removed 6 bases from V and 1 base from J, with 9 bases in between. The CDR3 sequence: CASRTQENTEAFF. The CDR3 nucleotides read TGTGCCAGCAGGACACAGGAGAACACTGAAGCTTTCTTT.

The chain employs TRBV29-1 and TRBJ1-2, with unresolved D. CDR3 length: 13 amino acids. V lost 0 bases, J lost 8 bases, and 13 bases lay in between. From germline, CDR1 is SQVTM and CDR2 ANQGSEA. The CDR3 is CSVEDFGEWGYTF. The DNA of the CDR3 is TGCAGCGTTGAAGATTTCGGGGAGTGGGGCTACACCTTC.

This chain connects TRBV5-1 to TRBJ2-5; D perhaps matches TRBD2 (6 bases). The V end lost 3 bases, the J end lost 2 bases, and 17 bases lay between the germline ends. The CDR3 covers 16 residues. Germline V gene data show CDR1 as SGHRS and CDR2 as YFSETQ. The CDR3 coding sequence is TGCGCCAGCAGCTGGGCACCCCGACGGGGGCAAGAGACCCAGTACTTC. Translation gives CASSWAPRRGQETQYF.

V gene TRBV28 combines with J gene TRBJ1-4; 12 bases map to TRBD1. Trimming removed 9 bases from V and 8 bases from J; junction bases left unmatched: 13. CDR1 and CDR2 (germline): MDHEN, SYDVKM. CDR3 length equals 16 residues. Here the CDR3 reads CASNRDRGLRIEKLFF. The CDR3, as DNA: TGTGCCAGTAACCGGGACAGGGGGCTTAGGATCGAAAAACTGTTTTTT.

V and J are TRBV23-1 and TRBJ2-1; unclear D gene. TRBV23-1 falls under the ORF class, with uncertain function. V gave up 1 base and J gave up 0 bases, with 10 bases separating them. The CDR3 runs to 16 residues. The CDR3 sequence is CASSQFGGRSYNEQFF. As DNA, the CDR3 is TGCGCCAGCAGTCAATTTGGCGGCCGCTCCTACAATGAGCAGTTCTTC.

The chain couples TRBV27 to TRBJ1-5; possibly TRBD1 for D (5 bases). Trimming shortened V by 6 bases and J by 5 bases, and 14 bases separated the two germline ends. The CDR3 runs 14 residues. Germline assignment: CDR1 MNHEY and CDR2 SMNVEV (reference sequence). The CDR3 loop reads CASSLDITYQPQHF. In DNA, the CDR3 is TGTGCCAGCAGCCTGGACATCACATATCAGCCCCAGCATTTT.

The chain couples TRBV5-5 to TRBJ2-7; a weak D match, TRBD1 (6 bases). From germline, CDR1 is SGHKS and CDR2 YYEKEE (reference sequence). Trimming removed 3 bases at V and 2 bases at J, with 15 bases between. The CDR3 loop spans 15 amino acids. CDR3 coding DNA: TGTGCCAGCAGCTCTCACGACAGGATCCCCTACGAGCAGTACTTC. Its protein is CASSSHDRIPYEQYF.

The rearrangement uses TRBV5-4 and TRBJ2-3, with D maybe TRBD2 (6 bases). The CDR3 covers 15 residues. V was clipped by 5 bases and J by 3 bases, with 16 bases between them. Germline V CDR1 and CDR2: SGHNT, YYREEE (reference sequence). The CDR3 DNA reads TGTGCCAGCAGTAAAGAGCGGGTCCTAACAGATACGCAGTATTTT. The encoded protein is CASSKERVLTDTQYF.

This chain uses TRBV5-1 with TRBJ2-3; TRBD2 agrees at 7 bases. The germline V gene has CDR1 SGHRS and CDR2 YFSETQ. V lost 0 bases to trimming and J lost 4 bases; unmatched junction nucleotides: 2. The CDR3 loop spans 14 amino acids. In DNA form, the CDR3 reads TGCGCCAGCAGCTTGGCGGGAGGACCAGATACGCAGTATTTT. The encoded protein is CASSLAGGPDTQYF. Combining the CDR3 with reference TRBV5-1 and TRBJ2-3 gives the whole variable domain KAGVTQTPRYLIKTRGQQVTLSCSPISGHRSVSWYQQTPGQGLQFLFEYFSETQRNKGNFPGRFSGRQFSNSRSEMNVSTLELGDSALYLCASSLAGGPDTQYFGPGTRLTVL.

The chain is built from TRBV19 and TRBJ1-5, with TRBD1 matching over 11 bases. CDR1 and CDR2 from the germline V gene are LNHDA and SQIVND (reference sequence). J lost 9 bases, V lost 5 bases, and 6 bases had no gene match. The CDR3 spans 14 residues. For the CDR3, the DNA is TGTGCCAGTAGTCCAGGACAGGGGGCTGGGCCCCAGCATTTT. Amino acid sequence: CASSPGQGAGPQHF.

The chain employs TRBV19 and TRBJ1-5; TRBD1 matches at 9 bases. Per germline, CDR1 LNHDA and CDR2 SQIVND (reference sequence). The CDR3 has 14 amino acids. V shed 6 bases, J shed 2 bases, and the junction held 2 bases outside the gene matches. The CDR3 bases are TGTGCCAGTAGACAGGGGGCCGGCAATCAGCCCCAGCATTTT. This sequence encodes CASRQGAGNQPQHF. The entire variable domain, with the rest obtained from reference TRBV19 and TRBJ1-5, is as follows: DGGITQSPKYLFRKEGQNVTLSCEQNLNHDAMYWYRQDPGQGLRLIYYSQIVNDFQKGDIAEGYSVSREKKESFPLTVTSAQKNPTAFYLCASRQGAGNQPQHFGDGTRLSIL.

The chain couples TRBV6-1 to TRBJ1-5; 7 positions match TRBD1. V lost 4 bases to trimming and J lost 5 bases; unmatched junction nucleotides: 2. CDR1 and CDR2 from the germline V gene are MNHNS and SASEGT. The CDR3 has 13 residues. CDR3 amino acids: CASSVRGYQPQHF. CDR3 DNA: TGTGCCAGCAGTGTCAGGGGGTATCAGCCCCAGCATTTT.

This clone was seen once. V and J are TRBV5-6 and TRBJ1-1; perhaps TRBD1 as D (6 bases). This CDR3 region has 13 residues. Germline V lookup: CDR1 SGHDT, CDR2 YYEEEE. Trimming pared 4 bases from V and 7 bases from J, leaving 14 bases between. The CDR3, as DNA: TGTGCCAGCAGCCCTTTAGGGGGGGGTGAAGCTTTCTTT. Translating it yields CASSPLGGGEAFF.

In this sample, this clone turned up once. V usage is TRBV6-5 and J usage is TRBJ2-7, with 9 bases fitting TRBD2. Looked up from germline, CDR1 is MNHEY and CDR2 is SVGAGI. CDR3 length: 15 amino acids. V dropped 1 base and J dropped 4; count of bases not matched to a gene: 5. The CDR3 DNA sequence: TGTGCCAGCAGTTACTTAGCGGGAGAGAATTACGAGCAGTACTTC. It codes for CASSYLAGENYEQYF.

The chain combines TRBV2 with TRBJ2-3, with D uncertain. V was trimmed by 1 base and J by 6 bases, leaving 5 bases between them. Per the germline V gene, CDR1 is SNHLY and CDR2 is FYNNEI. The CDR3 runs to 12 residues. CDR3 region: CASSEVGDTQYF. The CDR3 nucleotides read TGTGCCAGCAGTGAAGTCGGGGATACGCAGTATTTT.

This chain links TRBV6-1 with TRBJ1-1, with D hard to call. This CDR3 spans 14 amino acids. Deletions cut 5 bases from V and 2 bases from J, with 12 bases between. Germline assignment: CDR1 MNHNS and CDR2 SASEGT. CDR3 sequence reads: CASSNTPGNTEAFF. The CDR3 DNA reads TGTGCCAGCAGTAATACCCCAGGAAACACTGAAGCTTTCTTT.

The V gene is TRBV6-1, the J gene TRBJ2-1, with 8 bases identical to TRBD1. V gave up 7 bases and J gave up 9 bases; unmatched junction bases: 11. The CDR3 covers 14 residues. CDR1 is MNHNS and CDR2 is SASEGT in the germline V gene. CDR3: CASMAGGDLGEQFF. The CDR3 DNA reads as TGTGCCAGCATGGCAGGGGGCGATCTCGGTGAGCAGTTCTTC.

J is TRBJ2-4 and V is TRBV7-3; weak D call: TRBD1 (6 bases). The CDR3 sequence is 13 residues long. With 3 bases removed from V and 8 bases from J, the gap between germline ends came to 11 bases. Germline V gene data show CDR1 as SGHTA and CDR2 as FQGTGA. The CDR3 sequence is CASSFVQGDIQYF. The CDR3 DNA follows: TGTGCCAGCAGCTTTGTACAGGGAGACATTCAGTACTTC.

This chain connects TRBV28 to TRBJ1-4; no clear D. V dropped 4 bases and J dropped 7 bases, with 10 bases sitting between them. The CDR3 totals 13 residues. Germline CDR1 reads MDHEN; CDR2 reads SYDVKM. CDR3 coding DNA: TGTGCCAGCAGTTACGGGGTTCTTGAAAAACTGTTTTTT. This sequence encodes CASSYGVLEKLFF.

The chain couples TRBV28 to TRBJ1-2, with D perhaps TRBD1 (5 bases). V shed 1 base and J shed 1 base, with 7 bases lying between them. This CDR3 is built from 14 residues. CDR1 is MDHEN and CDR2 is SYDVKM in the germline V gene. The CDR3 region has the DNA TGTGCCAGCAGTTTATCCGGGGGTAACTATGGCTACACCTTC. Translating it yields CASSLSGGNYGYTF.

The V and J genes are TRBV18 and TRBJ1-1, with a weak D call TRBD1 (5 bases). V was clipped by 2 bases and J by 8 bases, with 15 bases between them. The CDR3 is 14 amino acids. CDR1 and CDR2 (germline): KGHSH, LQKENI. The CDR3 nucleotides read TGTGCCAGCTCACCAGGACACCAAACATCGGAAGCTTTCTTT. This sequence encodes CASSPGHQTSEAFF. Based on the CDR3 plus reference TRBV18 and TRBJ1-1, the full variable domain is NAGVMQNPRHLVRRRGQEARLRCSPMKGHSHVYWYRQLPEEGLKFMVYLQKENIIDESGMPKERFSAEFPKEGPSILRIQQVVRGDSAAYFCASSPGHQTSEAFFGQGTRLTVV.

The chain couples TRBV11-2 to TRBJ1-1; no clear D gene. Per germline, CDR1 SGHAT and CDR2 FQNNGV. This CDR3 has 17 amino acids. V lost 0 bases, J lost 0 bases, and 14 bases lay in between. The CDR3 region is CASSLDRVVWVNTEAFF. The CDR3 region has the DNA TGTGCCAGCAGCTTAGATCGGGTGGTTTGGGTGAACACTGAAGCTTTCTTT.

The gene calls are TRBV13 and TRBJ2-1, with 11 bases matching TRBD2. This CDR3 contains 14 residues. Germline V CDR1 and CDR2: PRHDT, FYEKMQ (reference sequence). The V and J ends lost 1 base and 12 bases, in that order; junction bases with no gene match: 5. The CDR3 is CASSLALAGVGQFF. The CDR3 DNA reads TGTGCCAGCAGCTTAGCACTAGCGGGAGTAGGGCAGTTCTTC.

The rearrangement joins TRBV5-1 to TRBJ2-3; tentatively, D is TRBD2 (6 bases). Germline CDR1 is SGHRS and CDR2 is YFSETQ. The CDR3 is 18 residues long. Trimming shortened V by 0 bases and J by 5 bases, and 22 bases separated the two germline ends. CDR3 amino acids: CASSLASMGEAALDTQYF. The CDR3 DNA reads TGCGCCAGCAGCTTGGCCAGTATGGGGGAGGCCGCCTTAGATACGCAGTATTTT. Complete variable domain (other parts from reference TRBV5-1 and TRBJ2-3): KAGVTQTPRYLIKTRGQQVTLSCSPISGHRSVSWYQQTPGQGLQFLFEYFSETQRNKGNFPGRFSGRQFSNSRSEMNVSTLELGDSALYLCASSLASMGEAALDTQYFGPGTRLTVL.